The clone carrying this T cell receptor beta chain was detected a few times. What it recognizes is unknown. This record belongs to a study of cytomegalovirus exposure and HLA in healthy donors. Overall study context: When 398 donors were genotyped, about 80% of them were found to fall in the Caucasian-associated ancestry cluster. General study points: In vitro testing confirmed a few CMV-associated chains as specific for CMV antigens. Roughly uniform depth of sequencing across donors was assumed in presence/absence analyses. Analysis was carried out at a later point, and it linked a missense DCLRE1C variant to TCR beta V- and J-gene trimming.

The PCR was carried out with 60 Vbeta primers and 13 Jbeta primers. The assay was immunoSEQ multiplex PCR, and TCRdb's table has in-frame clones only and misses some. The sample gives 150,000 to 200,000 clones, approximately 72% of which show up once; approximately 2% is in the top ten. Sequenced material: PBMCs. This receptor was identified in a female donor in good health and CMV-seronegative.

The CDR3 coding sequence is TGTGCCTGGAGTGTACAGCGGGTTTTTTTGACTGAAGCTTTCTTT. Its translation: CAWSVQRVFLTEAFF. J is TRBJ1-1 and V is TRBV30, with D unresolved. The CDR3 has 15 amino acids. Trimming removed 0 bases at V and 5 bases at J, with 16 bases between. The germline V gene encodes CDR1 GTSNPN and CDR2 SVGIG (reference sequence).